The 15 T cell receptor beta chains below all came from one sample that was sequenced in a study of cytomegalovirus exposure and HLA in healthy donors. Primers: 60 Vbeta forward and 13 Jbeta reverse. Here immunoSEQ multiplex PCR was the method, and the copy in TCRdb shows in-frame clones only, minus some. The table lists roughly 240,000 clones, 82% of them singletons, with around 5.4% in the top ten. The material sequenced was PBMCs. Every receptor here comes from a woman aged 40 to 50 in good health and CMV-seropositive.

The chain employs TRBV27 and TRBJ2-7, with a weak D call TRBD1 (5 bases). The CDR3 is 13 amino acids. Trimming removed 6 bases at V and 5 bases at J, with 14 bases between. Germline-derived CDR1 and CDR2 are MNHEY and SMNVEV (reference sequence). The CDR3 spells CASSLGAGDEQYF. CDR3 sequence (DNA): TGTGCCAGCAGCTTAGGGGCAGGAGACGAGCAGTACTTC.

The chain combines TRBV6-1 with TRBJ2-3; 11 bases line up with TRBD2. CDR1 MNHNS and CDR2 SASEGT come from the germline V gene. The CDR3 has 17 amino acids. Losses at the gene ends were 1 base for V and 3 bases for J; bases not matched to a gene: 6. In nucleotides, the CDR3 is TGTGCCAGCAGTGAAGTCGGTAGCGGGAGGGAAACAGATACGCAGTATTTT. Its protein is CASSEVGSGRETDTQYF.

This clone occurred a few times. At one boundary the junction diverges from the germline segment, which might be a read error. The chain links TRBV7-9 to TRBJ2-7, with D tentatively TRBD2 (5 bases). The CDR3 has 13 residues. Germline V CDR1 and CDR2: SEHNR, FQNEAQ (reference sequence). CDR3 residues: CSSSPGETYEQYF. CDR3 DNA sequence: TGTTCCAGCAGCCCCGGGGAAACCTACGAGCAGTACTTC.

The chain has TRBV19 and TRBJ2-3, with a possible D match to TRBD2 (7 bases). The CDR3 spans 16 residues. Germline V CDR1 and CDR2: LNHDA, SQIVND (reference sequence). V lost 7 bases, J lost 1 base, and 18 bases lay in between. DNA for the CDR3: TGTGCCAGTAATCAAGGGGGGGCTGGTGGCACAGATACGCAGTATTTT. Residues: CASNQGGAGGTDTQYF.

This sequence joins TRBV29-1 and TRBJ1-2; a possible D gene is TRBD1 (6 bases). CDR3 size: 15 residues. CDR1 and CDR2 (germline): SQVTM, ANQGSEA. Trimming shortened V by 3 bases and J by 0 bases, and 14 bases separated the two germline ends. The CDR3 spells CSVDGRGSTNYGYTF. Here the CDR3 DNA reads TGCAGCGTTGATGGCAGGGGTTCGACTAACTATGGCTACACCTTC.

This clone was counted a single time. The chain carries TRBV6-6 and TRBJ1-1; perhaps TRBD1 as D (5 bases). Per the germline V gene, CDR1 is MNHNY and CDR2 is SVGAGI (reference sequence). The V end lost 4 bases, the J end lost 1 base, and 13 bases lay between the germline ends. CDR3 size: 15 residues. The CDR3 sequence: CASSFNPQGNTEAFF. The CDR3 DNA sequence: TGTGCCAGCAGTTTTAACCCCCAGGGGAACACTGAAGCTTTCTTT.

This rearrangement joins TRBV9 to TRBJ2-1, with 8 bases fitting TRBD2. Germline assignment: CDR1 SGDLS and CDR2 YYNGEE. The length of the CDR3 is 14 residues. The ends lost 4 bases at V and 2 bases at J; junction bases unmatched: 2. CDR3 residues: CASSPRGAYNEQFF. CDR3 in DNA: TGTGCCAGCAGCCCGCGGGGGGCCTACAATGAGCAGTTCTTC.

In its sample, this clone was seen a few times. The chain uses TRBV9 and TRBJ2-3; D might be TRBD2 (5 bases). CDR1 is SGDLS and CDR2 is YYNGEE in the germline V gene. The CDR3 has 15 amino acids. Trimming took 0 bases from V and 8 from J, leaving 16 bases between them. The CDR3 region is CASSVDSSRGGTQYF. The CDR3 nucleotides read TGTGCCAGCAGCGTAGATTCTAGCCGCGGCGGTACGCAGTATTTT. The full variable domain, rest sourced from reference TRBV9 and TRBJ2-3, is DSGVTQTPKHLITATGQRVTLRCSPRSGDLSVYWYQQSLDQGLQFLIQYYNGEERAKGNILERFSAQQFPDLHSELNLSSLELGDSALYFCASSVDSSRGGTQYFGPGTRLTVL.

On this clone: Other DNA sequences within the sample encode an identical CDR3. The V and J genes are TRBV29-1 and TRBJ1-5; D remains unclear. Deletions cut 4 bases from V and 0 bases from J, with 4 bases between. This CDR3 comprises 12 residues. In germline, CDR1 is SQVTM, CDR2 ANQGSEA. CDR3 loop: CSVGSSNQPQHF. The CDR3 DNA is TGCAGCGTTGGTAGTAGCAATCAGCCCCAGCATTTT.

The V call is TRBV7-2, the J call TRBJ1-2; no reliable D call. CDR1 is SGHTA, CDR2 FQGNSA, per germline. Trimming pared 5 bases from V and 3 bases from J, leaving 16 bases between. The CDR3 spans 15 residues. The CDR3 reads CASSLAGGGYYGYTF. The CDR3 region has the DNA TGTGCCAGCAGCCTCGCAGGAGGAGGGTACTATGGCTACACCTTC.

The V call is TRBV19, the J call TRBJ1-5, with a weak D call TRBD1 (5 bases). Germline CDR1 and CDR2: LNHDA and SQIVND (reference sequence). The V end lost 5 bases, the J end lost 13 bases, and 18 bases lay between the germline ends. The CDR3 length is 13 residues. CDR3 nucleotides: TGTGCCAGTAGTCCGCCGGGGGGGTTTAATCAGCATTTT. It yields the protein CASSPPGGFNQHF.

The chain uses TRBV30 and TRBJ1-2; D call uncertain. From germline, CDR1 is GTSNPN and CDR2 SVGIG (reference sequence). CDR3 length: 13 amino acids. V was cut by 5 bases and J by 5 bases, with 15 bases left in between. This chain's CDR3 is CAWYSSRVYGYTF. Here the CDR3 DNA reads TGTGCCTGGTATTCCTCTAGAGTGTATGGCTACACCTTC.

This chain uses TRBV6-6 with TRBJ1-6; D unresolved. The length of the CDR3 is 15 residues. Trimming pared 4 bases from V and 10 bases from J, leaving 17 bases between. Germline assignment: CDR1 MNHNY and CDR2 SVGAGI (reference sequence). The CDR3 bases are TGTGCCAGCAGTTCCTCACCCGGAGGAGGCTCACCCCTCCACTTT. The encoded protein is CASSSSPGGGSPLHF.

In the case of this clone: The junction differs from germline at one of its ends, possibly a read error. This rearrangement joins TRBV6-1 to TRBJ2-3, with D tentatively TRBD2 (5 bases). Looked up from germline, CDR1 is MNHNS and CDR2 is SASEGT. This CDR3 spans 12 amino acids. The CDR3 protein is CAVVGFEGTQCF. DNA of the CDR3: TGTGCAGTAGTTGGCTTCGAGGGTACGCAGTGTTTT.

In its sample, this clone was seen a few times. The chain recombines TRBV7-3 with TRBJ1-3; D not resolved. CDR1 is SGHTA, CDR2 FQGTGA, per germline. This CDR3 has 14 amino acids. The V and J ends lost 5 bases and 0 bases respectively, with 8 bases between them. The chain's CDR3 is CASSPTGSGNTIYF. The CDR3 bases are TGTGCCAGCAGCCCGACTGGCTCTGGAAACACCATATATTTT.